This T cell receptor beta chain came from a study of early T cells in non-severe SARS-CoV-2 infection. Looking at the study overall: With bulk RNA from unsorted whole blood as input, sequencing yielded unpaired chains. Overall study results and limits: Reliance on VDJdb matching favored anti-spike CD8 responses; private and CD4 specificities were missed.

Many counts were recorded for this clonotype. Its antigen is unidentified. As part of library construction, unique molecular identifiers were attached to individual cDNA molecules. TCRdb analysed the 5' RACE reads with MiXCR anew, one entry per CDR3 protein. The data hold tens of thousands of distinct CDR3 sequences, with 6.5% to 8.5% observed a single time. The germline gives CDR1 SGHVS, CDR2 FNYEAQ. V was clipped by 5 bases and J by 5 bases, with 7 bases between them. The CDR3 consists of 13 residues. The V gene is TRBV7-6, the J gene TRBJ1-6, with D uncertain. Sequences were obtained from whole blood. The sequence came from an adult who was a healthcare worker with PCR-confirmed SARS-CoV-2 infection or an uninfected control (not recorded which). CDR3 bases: TGTGCCAGCAGCCTGTACGATAATTCACCCCTCCACTTT. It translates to CASSLYDNSPLHF.